The 4 T cell receptor beta chains below all came from one sample that was sequenced in a study of cytomegalovirus exposure and HLA in healthy donors. The primer mix had 60 Vbeta and 13 Jbeta primers. Data came from immunoSEQ multiplex PCR; TCRdb stores just in-frame clones and leaves some out. In the table there are over 150,000 clones, around 68% of which are singletons. Sequencing was carried out using PBMCs. These receptors originate from a man aged 50 to 59 in good health and CMV-seronegative.

In its sample, this clone was seen a few times. The chain links TRBV11-3 to TRBJ2-2; a possible D gene is TRBD1 (6 bases). The germline V gene has CDR1 SGHNT and CDR2 YENEEA. The ends were cut back, 5 bases at V and 8 bases at J, with 27 bases in the middle. There are 18 residues in the CDR3. The chain's CDR3 is CASSPRVGDNSIPGELFF. Written as DNA, the CDR3 is TGTGCCAGCAGCCCCAGGGTAGGGGACAACAGCATTCCAGGGGAGCTGTTTTTT.

This chain connects TRBV5-4 to TRBJ2-3, with TRBD2 identical over 15 bases. Germline V CDR1 and CDR2: SGHNT, YYREEE (reference sequence). V lost 0 bases, J lost 4 bases, and 0 bases stayed unmatched. CDR3 length: 16 residues. CDR3: CASSLGTSGGADTQYF. CDR3 DNA sequence: TGTGCCAGCAGCTTGGGGACTAGCGGGGGGGCAGATACGCAGTATTTT.

Comments on this clone: A read error may produce the germline difference seen at one junction end. CDR3 protein: CASSLAGLSYGQYF. CDR3 nucleotides: TGTGCCAGCAGTCTCGCGGGGCTTTCCTACGGGCAGTACTTC. The V gene is TRBV6-1, the J gene TRBJ2-7, with D tentatively TRBD2 (6 bases). CDR1 is MNHNS and CDR2 is SASEGT in the germline V gene. This CDR3 comprises 14 residues.

The chain employs TRBV11-2 and TRBJ1-1; 11 bases are shared with TRBD1. The germline V gene encodes CDR1 SGHAT and CDR2 FQNNGV. Trimming removed 1 base from V and 7 bases from J; junction bases left unmatched: 8. The CDR3 length is 16 residues. The CDR3 sequence: CASSLGGTGGFGEAFF. In DNA, the CDR3 is TGTGCCAGCAGCTTAGGCGGGACAGGGGGGTTCGGTGAAGCTTTCTTT.